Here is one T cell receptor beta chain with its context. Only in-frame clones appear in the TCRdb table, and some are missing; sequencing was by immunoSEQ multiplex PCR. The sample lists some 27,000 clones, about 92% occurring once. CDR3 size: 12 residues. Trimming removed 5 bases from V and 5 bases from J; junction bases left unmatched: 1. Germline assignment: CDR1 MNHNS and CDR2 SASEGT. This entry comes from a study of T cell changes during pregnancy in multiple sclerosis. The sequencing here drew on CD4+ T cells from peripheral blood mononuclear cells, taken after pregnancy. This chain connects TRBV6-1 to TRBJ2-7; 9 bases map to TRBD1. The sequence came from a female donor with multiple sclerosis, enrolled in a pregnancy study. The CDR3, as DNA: TGTGCCAGCAGTAGGGACAGGGACGAGCAGTACTTC. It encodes CASSRDRDEQYF.